The clone carrying this TCR beta chain has just one count. These data belong to a study of T cells after somatic rescue of genetic block. Sequencing was performed with immunoSEQ multiplex PCR; in TCRdb, only in-frame clones are kept and a portion is missing. Of tens of thousands of clones listed, over 80% are singletons. The length of the CDR3 is 16 residues. Between the trimmed V and J ends, which lost 3 bases and 5 bases, there was a span of 17 bases. Germline CDR1 reads WNHNN; CDR2 reads SYGVQD (reference sequence). The sequenced material came from peripheral blood mononuclear cells (PBMCs). V gene TRBV10-1 combines with J gene TRBJ2-1; D may be TRBD2 (7 bases). The sequence was collected from a woman between 18 and 29 years old. The chain's CDR3 is CASSEERRGGNNEQFF. In DNA form, the CDR3 reads TGCGCCAGCAGTGAAGAGCGGAGGGGGGGAAACAATGAGCAGTTCTTC.